The 5 T cell receptor beta chains given below trace back to one sample, sequenced in a study of blood T cells in healthy people across ages. With a J-beta primer mix and a sample-barcoded 5' primer, a second PCR ran 7 to 11 cycles. TCRdb fed the 5' RACE reads into MiXCR, producing one record per CDR3 protein. There are roughly 1.5 million distinct CDR3 sequences in the sample; approximately 39% occur only once, and approximately 4% lies in the top ten. The source material was blood. These receptors were collected from a woman aged 18-29 years in good health.

This sequence joins TRBV12-3 or TRBV12-4 and TRBJ1-4, with TRBD1 matching over 8 bases. V dropped 3 bases and J dropped 5; count of bases not matched to a gene: 11. The CDR3 is 17 residues long. Here the CDR3 reads CASSFYGSDRGNEKLFF. The CDR3 DNA reads as TGTGCCAGCAGTTTTTACGGGTCAGACAGGGGAAATGAAAAACTGTTTTTT.

The chain recombines TRBV29-1 with TRBJ2-1, with 8 positions matching TRBD2. The CDR3 runs 15 residues. Germline CDR1 reads SQVTM; CDR2 reads ANQGSEA. V lost 1 base and J lost 4; bases outside the gene matches: 6. The CDR3 protein is CSVEGPSGGYNEQFF. DNA of the CDR3: TGCAGCGTTGAAGGACCCAGCGGGGGTTACAATGAGCAGTTCTTC.

The chain employs TRBV7-2 and TRBJ2-3; 10 bases match TRBD1. The ends lost 3 bases at V and 3 bases at J; junction bases unmatched: 6. The V gene's germline CDR1 is SGHTA and CDR2 FQGNSA. The CDR3 is made up of 16 amino acids. CDR3 protein: CASSFAGTGVTDTQYF. In nucleotides, the CDR3 is TGTGCCAGCAGCTTCGCCGGGACAGGGGTGACAGATACGCAGTATTTT.

The rearrangement links TRBV20-1 to TRBJ1-6; the match to TRBD1 covers 7 bases. The trim removed 0 bases at V and 7 bases at J, leaving 0 bases unmatched. Germline CDR1 DFQATT, CDR2 SNEGSKA (reference sequence). CDR3 length equals 13 residues. Here the CDR3 DNA reads TGCAGTGCTAGAGAGGACAGGAATTCACCCCTCCACTTT. It translates to CSAREDRNSPLHF.

This chain joins TRBV19 and TRBJ2-7, with D maybe TRBD1 (6 bases). The CDR3 covers 13 residues. Germline values: CDR1 LNHDA, CDR2 SQIVND (reference sequence). Trimming removed 6 bases at V and 3 bases at J, with 12 bases between. CDR3 nucleotide sequence: TGTGCCAGTAGCGAAGACAGGTTCTACGAGCAGTACTTC. This sequence encodes CASSEDRFYEQYF.